Sequencing of this T cell receptor (beta chain) was carried out in a study of T cell repertoires in cytomegalovirus infection. This clonotype was recorded once. Its antigen is not known. This CDR3 has 16 residues. Germline CDR1 and CDR2: SGHDN and FVKESK. The germline V and J ends were trimmed by 0 bases and 5 bases, with 17 bases remaining between them. TCRdb passed the reads through MiXCR, listing each CDR3 protein once. The data contain approximately 910,000 distinct CDR3 sequences, more than 25% of them singletons. The TCR was taken from a human donor in good health (CMV status not recorded). Some clones in this sample may be carry-over from other donors' samples. The chain recombines TRBV14 with TRBJ2-7, with TRBD2 as a possible D gene (5 bases). Material: cultured CD8+ T cells from PBMCs, obtained from culture after CMV antigen stimulation. The CDR3 coding sequence is TGTGCCAGCAGCCAAGATATCGGATCAGCGCGGGACGAGCAGTACTTC. Its protein product is CASSQDIGSARDEQYF.